The 30 T cell receptor beta chains given below trace back to one sample, sequenced in a study of human T cells and chemical hapten exposure. MiXCR, run by TCRdb on the RACE reads, gives a single entry per CDR3 protein. This sample has more than 100,000 distinct CDR3 sequences; approximately 13% occur once, and the top ten carry roughly 2.8%. Regarding time point: pre-sensitization, week 0. Treatment given: therapeutic diphenylcyclopropenone sensitization with weekly scalp DPC. The material sequenced was whole blood, taken in connection with sensitization to the hapten diphenylcyclopropenone (DPC). These receptors were collected from a woman aged 18-29 years with alopecia areata. Some clones in this sample may be carry-over from other donors' samples.

This clonotype has ten or more counts. V usage is TRBV3-1 and J usage is TRBJ2-2; no definite D call. The ends were cut back, 1 base at V and 0 bases at J, with 9 bases in the middle. CDR3 length equals 16 residues. In germline, CDR1 is LGHDT, CDR2 YNNKEL (reference sequence). This chain's CDR3 is CASSQVNPSNTGELFF. CDR3 DNA: TGTGCCAGCAGCCAAGTTAATCCTTCGAACACCGGGGAGCTGTTTTTT. The full variable domain, rest sourced from reference TRBV3-1 and TRBJ2-2, is DTAVSQTPKYLVTQMGNDKSIKCEQNLGHDTMYWYKQDSKKFLKIMFSYNNKELIINETVPNRFSPKSPDKAHLNLHINSLELGDSAVYFCASSQVNPSNTGELFFGEGSRLTVL.

This sequence joins TRBV30 and TRBJ1-2; D gene unclear. Trimming removed 6 bases from V and 0 bases from J, with 17 bases in between. This CDR3 contains 15 residues. Germline CDR1 GTSNPN, CDR2 SVGIG (reference sequence). Written as DNA, the CDR3 is TGTGCCTGTACACGCGCGGCCCTAGCTAACTATGGCTACACCTTC. Its translation is CACTRAALANYGYTF.

This clonotype was recorded at least ten times. The chain recombines TRBV2 with TRBJ2-2; D call uncertain. The CDR3 spans 15 residues. The V gene lost 10 bases and the J gene lost 0 bases, with 15 bases spanning the gap. Germline V gene sequence: CDR1 SNHLY, CDR2 FYNNEI. DNA for the CDR3: TGTGCCACCACAAAAGAATTCGCGAACACCGGGGAGCTGTTTTTT. Translating gives CATTKEFANTGELFF.

This clonotype has more than one count but fewer than ten. The chain combines TRBV6-2 or TRBV6-3 with TRBJ2-2; the D gene is possibly TRBD2 (6 bases). The CDR3 sequence is 15 residues long. The germline V gene encodes CDR1 MNHEY and CDR2 SVGEGT. Trimming shortened V by 5 bases and J by 7 bases, and 17 bases separated the two germline ends. CDR3 nucleotides: TGTGCCAGCAGTCCACCGTGGGGGGAGGACGGGGAGCTGTTTTTT. This translates into CASSPPWGEDGELFF.

The genes are TRBV7-2 and TRBJ2-3; D might be TRBD2 (5 bases). The CDR3 loop spans 14 amino acids. Trimming removed 7 bases at V and 3 bases at J, with 14 bases between. Looked up from germline, CDR1 is SGHTA and CDR2 is FQGNSA. The CDR3 reads CASNAQRITDTQYF. As DNA, the CDR3 is TGTGCCAGCAACGCCCAGCGGATTACAGATACGCAGTATTTT.

J is TRBJ1-3 and V is TRBV5-6; TRBD1 is a possible D gene (5 bases). From germline, CDR1 is SGHDT and CDR2 YYEEEE. Trimming stripped 5 bases from V and 4 bases from J, with 16 bases between. This CDR3 region has 15 residues. The CDR3 loop reads CASSRRGMSGNTIYF. In nucleotides, the CDR3 is TGTGCCAGCAGTAGGAGGGGAATGTCCGGAAACACCATATATTTT.

This clonotype showed up many times. The chain combines TRBV24-1 with TRBJ1-5, with D perhaps TRBD1 (5 bases). V dropped 1 base and J dropped 7 bases, with 10 bases sitting between them. CDR3 length: 14 amino acids. Germline V lookup: CDR1 KGHDR, CDR2 SFDVKD. The CDR3 bases are TGTGCCACCAGTGATTTCAGGGTTGGGCAGCCCCAGCATTTT. This translates into CATSDFRVGQPQHF.

The sample holds many counts of this clonotype. V is TRBV14 and J is TRBJ2-3; a possible D gene is TRBD2 (6 bases). CDR3 size: 17 residues. Germline-derived CDR1 and CDR2 are SGHDN and FVKESK. V lost 1 base and J 5 bases, leaving 19 bases between the germline ends. CDR3 residues: CASSQALRGAGVDTQYF. In nucleotides, the CDR3 is TGTGCCAGCAGCCAAGCCCTTCGTGGAGCGGGCGTAGATACGCAGTATTTT.

This clonotype was counted only a few times. The rearrangement uses TRBV12-3 or TRBV12-4 and TRBJ2-7, with D possibly matching TRBD1 (6 bases). The V gene lost 8 bases and the J gene lost 2 bases, with 13 bases spanning the gap. The length of the CDR3 is 13 residues. CDR3 region: CASGQQGTYEQYF. In DNA, the CDR3 is TGTGCCAGCGGACAACAGGGTACCTACGAGCAGTACTTC.

The CDR3 here is CASSLERGMKPQHF. In DNA form, the CDR3 reads TGTGCCAGCAGCTTAGAAAGGGGCATGAAGCCCCAGCATTTT. The rearrangement uses TRBV7-2 and TRBJ1-5; a possible D gene is TRBD1 (5 bases). CDR3 length equals 14 residues. Germline CDR1 SGHTA, CDR2 FQGNSA. V lost 1 base and J 8 bases, leaving 12 bases between the germline ends.

This clonotype has a count of ten or more. The rearrangement uses TRBV6-2 or TRBV6-3 and TRBJ1-1; D is uncertain. V shed 6 bases and J shed 2 bases, with 10 bases lying between them. The CDR3 is made up of 13 amino acids. Germline-derived CDR1 and CDR2 are MNHEY and SVGEGT. The CDR3 sequence is CASSSQLNTEAFF. CDR3 DNA sequence: TGTGCCAGCAGCTCACAACTAAACACTGAAGCTTTCTTT.

CDR3 protein: CASSHRLAGADTDTQYF. Here the CDR3 DNA reads TGTGCCAGCAGCCACCGACTAGCGGGGGCAGACACAGATACGCAGTATTTT. The rearrangement links TRBV3-1 to TRBJ2-3, with 12 bases identical to TRBD2. J gave up 2 bases and V 3 bases, and 6 bases lay outside the gene matches. The length of the CDR3 is 17 residues. Germline CDR1 LGHDT, CDR2 YNNKEL (reference sequence).

This clonotype occurred a few times. This chain connects TRBV12-3 or TRBV12-4 to TRBJ2-1; D is possibly TRBD1 (8 bases). The CDR3 sequence is 16 residues long. Deletions cut 7 bases from V and 4 bases from J, with 20 bases between. CDR3: CASTPQGAAGYNEQFF. For the CDR3, the DNA is TGTGCCAGCACCCCCCAGGGGGCAGCGGGGTACAATGAGCAGTTCTTC.

The V gene is TRBV30, the J gene TRBJ2-2; the D gene is possibly TRBD1 (5 bases). The CDR3 runs to 16 residues. Trimming shortened V by 5 bases and J by 7 bases, and 23 bases separated the two germline ends. The germline V gene has CDR1 GTSNPN and CDR2 SVGIG (reference sequence). The CDR3 protein is CAWGLRQFVGGGELFF. DNA for the CDR3: TGTGCCTGGGGGCTCCGACAGTTCGTTGGCGGCGGGGAGCTGTTTTTT. Using reference TRBV30 and TRBJ2-2 for the parts outside the CDR3, the full variable domain is SQTIHQWPATLVQPVGSPLSLECTVEGTSNPNLYWYRQAAGRGLQLLFYSVGIGQISSEVPQNLSASRPQDRQFILSSKKLLLSDSGFYLCAWGLRQFVGGGELFFGEGSRLTVL.

This clonotype was seen repeatedly, ten times or more. The chain links TRBV29-1 to TRBJ2-5; 9 nucleotides align to TRBD1. Germline CDR1 SQVTM, CDR2 ANQGSEA. V lost 3 bases, J lost 2 bases, and 7 bases stayed unmatched. This CDR3 is 15 amino acids long. CDR3 region: CSVDFVQGAQETQYF. CDR3 coding DNA: TGCAGCGTTGACTTCGTACAGGGGGCTCAAGAGACCCAGTACTTC.

The table lists this clonotype with a few counts. The chain uses TRBV7-6 and TRBJ2-2; D possibly corresponds to TRBD1 (5 bases). CDR3 length: 13 amino acids. V lost 8 bases to trimming and J lost 1 base, with 8 bases between them. Germline CDR1 SGHVS, CDR2 FNYEAQ. CDR3 coding DNA: TGTGCCAGCGGACACAGGAACACCGGGGAGCTGTTTTTT. Its protein product is CASGHRNTGELFF.

The chain joins TRBV6-2 or TRBV6-3 to TRBJ2-1, with D tentatively TRBD1 or TRBD2 (5 bases each). The CDR3 totals 15 residues. The germline V gene encodes CDR1 MNHEY and CDR2 SVGEGT. V was trimmed by 6 bases and J by 6 bases, leaving 18 bases between them. The CDR3 DNA follows: TGTGCCAGCAGCCTTGCCATTGGGACCTTCAATGAGCAGTTCTTC. Residues: CASSLAIGTFNEQFF.

The J gene is TRBJ2-7, the V gene TRBV29-1; 11 bases are a match to TRBD2. The CDR3 extends over 13 amino acids. Trimming at V came to 4 bases and at J to 4 bases, leaving 3 bases not matched to a gene. Looked up from germline, CDR1 is SQVTM and CDR2 is ANQGSEA. Written as DNA, the CDR3 is TGCAGCGTTGTGACTAGCGGGGTATACGAGCAGTACTTC. This encodes CSVVTSGVYEQYF.

This clonotype showed up many times. The chain uses TRBV7-2 and TRBJ2-1; tentative D call: TRBD1 (6 bases). Germline values: CDR1 SGHTA, CDR2 FQGNSA. This CDR3 is 15 amino acids long. V was pared by 10 bases and J by 0 bases, with 16 bases between. The CDR3 DNA sequence: TGTGCCACCTCCTTCCAGGGGAGCTCCTACAATGAGCAGTTCTTC. It encodes CATSFQGSSYNEQFF.

This clonotype was recorded many times. The chain joins TRBV6-5 to TRBJ2-7; TRBD1 matches at 7 bases. Germline loops: CDR1 MNHEY, CDR2 SVGAGI. The CDR3 contains 15 residues. The V gene end was trimmed by 10 bases and the J gene end by 0 bases; junction bases not matched to a gene: 12. CDR3 in DNA: TGTGCCACCGGAAGACAGGGAAGGAGCTCCTACGAGCAGTACTTC. Its translation is CATGRQGRSSYEQYF.

This clonotype was observed many times. The chain couples TRBV3-1 to TRBJ1-5; 12 bases map to TRBD1. Losses at the gene ends were 1 base for V and 2 bases for J; bases not matched to a gene: 6. Germline CDR1 is LGHDT and CDR2 is YNNKEL (reference sequence). CDR3 size: 18 residues. The CDR3 protein is CASSQGRGTGGRNQPQHF. The CDR3 DNA reads TGTGCCAGCAGCCAAGGGAGAGGGACAGGGGGCCGCAATCAGCCCCAGCATTTT.

This clonotype was counted between two and nine times. This chain uses TRBV20-1 with TRBJ2-1, with a weak D call TRBD1 (5 bases). The V end was cut by 0 bases, the J end by 7 bases, with 10 bases between. The germline gives CDR1 DFQATT, CDR2 SNEGSKA (reference sequence). The CDR3 has 13 residues. The CDR3: CSARDPYRNEQFF. The CDR3 bases are TGCAGTGCTAGAGATCCCTACAGGAATGAGCAGTTCTTC.

The V and J genes are TRBV20-1 and TRBJ2-3; D gene uncertain. There are 11 residues in the CDR3. Germline-derived CDR1 and CDR2 are DFQATT and SNEGSKA (reference sequence). V gave up 4 bases and J gave up 5 bases, with 7 bases separating them. In DNA form, the CDR3 reads TGCAGTGCTATCGGACGAGATACGCAGTATTTT. Protein: CSAIGRDTQYF.

This clonotype has just a few counts. This chain joins TRBV30 and TRBJ2-5; the D is unclear. The germline V gene encodes CDR1 GTSNPN and CDR2 SVGIG (reference sequence). Trimming cost V 1 base and J 2 bases, with 2 bases left between them. The CDR3 is 11 residues long. Here the CDR3 DNA reads TGTGCCTGGAGTGCGCAAGAGACCCAGTACTTC. As protein: CAWSAQETQYF.

This clonotype was counted a few times. This chain uses TRBV28 with TRBJ2-1; 9 positions match TRBD1. Germline V gene lookup returns CDR1 MDHEN and CDR2 SYDVKM. The CDR3 length is 14 residues. V shed 3 bases, J shed 9 bases, and the junction held 6 bases outside the gene matches. The CDR3, as DNA: TGTGCCAGCAGTTTCTCGGACAGGGGACGTGAGCAGTTCTTC. This sequence encodes CASSFSDRGREQFF.

The chain uses TRBV7-3 and TRBJ2-1, with no clear D. CDR3 size: 12 residues. V was trimmed by 1 base and J by 8 bases, leaving 6 bases between them. CDR1 is SGHTA, CDR2 FQGTGA, per germline. CDR3 coding DNA: TGTGCCAGCAGCTTAAACGGGTATGAGCAGTTCTTC. This translates into CASSLNGYEQFF. The variable domain in full, with the rest retrieved from reference TRBV7-3 and TRBJ2-1, is GAGVSQTPSNKVTEKGKYVELRCDPISGHTALYWYRQSLGQGPEFLIYFQGTGAADDSGLPNDRFFAVRPEGSVSTLKIQRTERGDSAVYLCASSLNGYEQFFGPGTRLTVL.

In its sample, this clonotype was seen a few times. V is TRBV20-1 and J is TRBJ2-1; 11 positions agree with TRBD2. V shed 5 bases, J shed 4 bases, and the junction held 4 bases outside the gene matches. The length of the CDR3 is 14 residues. CDR1 is DFQATT and CDR2 is SNEGSKA in the germline V gene (reference sequence). The CDR3 spells CSAHGTSGYNEQFF. The DNA for the CDR3 is TGCAGTGCTCATGGGACTAGCGGATACAATGAGCAGTTCTTC.

This clonotype was seen ten or more times. V gene TRBV9 combines with J gene TRBJ2-7; D might be TRBD1 (6 bases). V was clipped by 0 bases and J by 0 bases, with 13 bases between them. Looked up from germline, CDR1 is SGDLS and CDR2 is YYNGEE. CDR3 length equals 16 residues. This CDR3 reads CASSVGWQGTSYEQYF. The DNA of the CDR3 is TGTGCCAGCAGCGTAGGCTGGCAGGGGACCTCCTACGAGCAGTACTTC.

This clonotype was recorded at least ten times. The chain carries TRBV6-5 and TRBJ2-7; D is possibly TRBD1 (6 bases). CDR3 length: 13 amino acids. V was pared by 1 base and J by 4 bases, with 8 bases between. Germline V gene sequence: CDR1 MNHEY, CDR2 SVGAGI. The CDR3 DNA reads as TGTGCCAGCAGTTACTTCAGGGGTTACGAGCAGTACTTC. This encodes CASSYFRGYEQYF.

This sequence joins TRBV30 and TRBJ2-3; D is unresolved. Germline V gene lookup returns CDR1 GTSNPN and CDR2 SVGIG (reference sequence). The ends were cut back, 2 bases at V and 6 bases at J, with 3 bases in the middle. The CDR3 runs 10 residues. The CDR3 region has the DNA TGTGCCTGGAGTAGGGATACGCAGTATTTT. It translates to CAWSRDTQYF.